This T cell receptor beta chain was captured by sequencing in a study of STAT5B mutations in CD4+ large granular lymphocyte leukemia. This CDR3 has 11 amino acids. Looked up from germline, CDR1 is SGHRS and CDR2 is YFSETQ. The V end was cut by 4 bases, the J end by 2 bases, with 4 bases between. Sequencing was performed with immunoSEQ multiplex PCR; in TCRdb, only in-frame clones are kept and a portion is missing. Of approximately 36,000 clones listed, more than 70% are singletons. Whole-study findings and limits: Main leukemic clonotypes were patient-specific, but around 25% appeared at low frequency elsewhere. TRBV06-family usage was enriched in top patient clones (8/27) versus controls (2/35). Without HLA matching, higher CD4+ than CD8+ T-LGLL clonality could reflect small sample size.

As for this clone: Its specificity is unknown.

This chain joins TRBV5-1 and TRBJ2-7, with D unresolved. Sequenced: CD4+ T cells from blood buffy coats. This clonotype originated in a human donor in good health. The CDR3 sequence is CASSPPYEQYF. The CDR3 region has the DNA TGCGCCAGCAGCCCTCCCTACGAGCAGTACTTC.